This TCR beta chain was identified in a study of CD8+ T cells in alopecia areata. The wider study: Among treated patients, oral tofacitinib was administered at 5 to 10 mg twice daily. Tofacitinib exposure lasted 6 to 18 months, followed by 6 months off drug. Points from the study as a whole: Lesional tissue from the scalp (especially in alopecia totalis/universalis) showed higher clonality than normal scalp. Among patients, TCR sharing was less clear than in mice, a difference possibly due in part to HLA diversity in the patient population.

CDR3 length equals 15 residues. CDR1 and CDR2 from the germline V gene are MNHEY and SVGAGI. V gave up 2 bases and J gave up 0 bases, with 9 bases separating them. In its sample, this clone was seen a few times. Its specificity is unknown. In alopecia areata patients, both lesional scalp punch biopsies and peripheral blood were collected. Extraction and reverse transcription of RNA yielded cDNA as the sequencing template. Profiled with immunoSEQ multiplex PCR; TCRdb holds only in-frame clones, not every one. The sample lists approximately 7,000 clones; approximately 65% were seen once. This receptor was taken from a human donor with alopecia areata. The V gene is TRBV6-5, the J gene TRBJ2-3; D remains unclear. The source material was skin, sampled at week 0. In DNA, the CDR3 is TGTGCCAGCAGTTACAGGGTTCAGAGCACAGATACGCAGTATTTT. This gives the protein CASSYRVQSTDTQYF.